Listed below are T cell receptor beta chains from one sample, sequenced in a study of identical twins. One entry per CDR3 protein, called by TCRdb with MiXCR from the 5' RACE reads. The repertoire has roughly 710,000 distinct CDR3 sequences, approximately 6.1% of them found once; the top ten carry 1.5% to 2%. Sequenced sample: naive T cells sorted from blood. These receptors all come from a man in his late teens or twenties in good health. The CDR3 runs from the conserved cysteine through the conserved F or W. The D gene is left open where the match is weak. Expanded clones are given a class, and other clones once, few, many or no size at all.

TRBD2	TRBV7-9	TRBJ2-1	few	CASSLGTSSLEQFF	TGTGCCAGCAGCTTAGGGACTAGTTCTCTTGAGCAGTTCTTC
TRBD1	TRBV2	TRBJ2-1	.	CASSGTGTGAPGSYNEQFF	TGTGCCAGCAGTGGGACCGGGACAGGGGCCCCGGGCTCCTACAATGAGCAGTTCTTC
TRBD1	TRBV20-1	TRBJ1-5	many	CSARDQGGSNQPQHF	TGCAGTGCTAGAGATCAGGGGGGGAGCAATCAGCCCCAGCATTTT
TRBD2	TRBV4-1	TRBJ2-3	many	CASSNRGGFTDTQYF	TGCGCCAGCAGCAATCGCGGGGGTTTCACAGATACGCAGTATTTT
TRBD1	TRBV7-3	TRBJ2-3	few	CASSQGLGQGWTDTQYF	TGTGCCAGCAGCCAAGGATTGGGACAGGGTTGGACAGATACGCAGTATTTT
TRBD1	TRBV5-1	TRBJ1-1	many	CASSLGDRGRVTEAFF	TGCGCCAGCAGCTTGGGGGACAGGGGAAGAGTAACTGAAGCTTTCTTT
.	TRBV12-3/TRBV12-4	TRBJ1-1	.	CASGFSLNTEAFF	TGTGCCAGCGGATTCTCACTGAACACTGAAGCTTTCTTT
TRBD1	TRBV6-2/TRBV6-3	TRBJ1-5	many	CASSYAGQQNQPQHF	TGTGCCAGCAGTTACGCGGGACAGCAAAATCAGCCCCAGCATTTT
TRBD1	TRBV20-1	TRBJ2-1	few	CSARGTGGSYNEQFF	TGCAGTGCTAGGGGGACAGGCGGGTCCTACAATGAGCAGTTCTTC
TRBD2	TRBV4-3	TRBJ2-7	.	CASSPPGGYERYF	TGCGCCAGCAGCCCCCCGGGAGGCTACGAGCGGTACTTC
TRBD1	TRBV12-3/TRBV12-4	TRBJ1-1	many	CASSFWAGGTNTEAFF	TGTGCCAGCAGTTTCTGGGCAGGGGGCACAAACACTGAAGCTTTCTTT
.	TRBV25-1	TRBJ2-2	few	CASSETPGSGELFF	TGTGCCAGCAGTGAAACTCCGGGCTCCGGGGAGCTGTTTTTT
TRBD2	TRBV10-3	TRBJ2-5	few	CATAGVSETQYF	TGTGCCACCGCGGGGGTGTCGGAGACCCAGTACTTC
.	TRBV3-1	TRBJ2-5	.	CASSPEGRPMQETQYF	TGTGCCAGCAGCCCAGAGGGCCGCCCGATGCAAGAGACCCAGTACTTC
TRBD1	TRBV6-5	TRBJ1-5	many	CASSYVIGTGGSNQPQHF	TGTGCCAGCAGTTACGTGATCGGGACAGGGGGCTCCAATCAGCCCCAGCATTTT
TRBD1	TRBV30	TRBJ1-2	.	CAWTGTGGDYGYTF	TGTGCCTGGACCGGGACAGGGGGCGACTATGGCTACACCTTC
.	TRBV10-3	TRBJ1-6	many	CAISESGRRSPLHF	TGTGCCATCAGTGAGTCCGGGAGACGATCACCCCTCCACTTT
.	TRBV5-1	TRBJ2-3	few	CASCAGLSTDTQYF	TGCGCCAGCTGCGCGGGATTGAGCACAGATACGCAGTATTTT
.	TRBV6-1	TRBJ1-2	.	CASSSPNFYGYTF	TGTGCCAGCAGCAGCCCGAACTTCTATGGCTACACCTTC
.	TRBV29-1	TRBJ2-1	many	CSVAVADYNEQFF	TGCAGCGTTGCAGTAGCGGACTACAATGAGCAGTTCTTC
TRBD2	TRBV5-1	TRBJ2-5	few	CASSKASSGGEGETQYF	TGCGCCAGCAGCAAAGCCTCTAGCGGTGGTGAGGGAGAGACCCAGTACTTC
TRBD2	TRBV9	TRBJ2-7	many	CASSVSAGIGYEQYF	TGTGCCAGCAGCGTTTCAGCGGGAATCGGCTACGAGCAGTACTTC
TRBD2	TRBV20-1	TRBJ2-5	many	CSATGLAGGQYF	TGCAGTGCTACGGGACTAGCGGGAGGCCAGTACTTC
.	TRBV5-1	TRBJ2-5	few	CASSLAVSSQETQYF	TGCGCCAGCAGCTTGGCCGTCTCTAGCCAAGAGACCCAGTACTTC
.	TRBV7-9	TRBJ2-7	.	CASSLSRGAGEQYF	TGTGCCAGCAGCTTATCCAGGGGGGCTGGGGAGCAGTACTTC
TRBD1	TRBV5-5	TRBJ1-3	many	CASSTQGGKGNTIYF	TGTGCCAGCAGCACCCAGGGGGGGAAAGGAAACACCATATATTTT
.	TRBV24-1	TRBJ2-7	many	CATSDGGLPGDEQYF	TGTGCCACCAGTGATGGGGGACTGCCGGGGGACGAGCAGTACTTC
.	TRBV11-2	TRBJ2-3	many	CASSLSVITDTQYF	TGTGCCAGCAGCTTAAGTGTTATCACAGATACGCAGTATTTT
.	TRBV7-8	TRBJ2-6	.	CASSVTGIGANILTF	TGTGCCAGCAGCGTCACAGGAATAGGGGCCAACATCCTGACTTTC
TRBD2	TRBV4-2	TRBJ2-2	few	CASSHAGEVGELFF	TGTGCCAGCAGCCACGCGGGAGAGGTCGGGGAGCTGTTTTTT
.	TRBV7-9	TRBJ2-6	few	CASSSRWSGANVLTF	TGTGCCAGCAGCTCCCGTTGGTCTGGGGCCAACGTCCTGACTTTC
.	TRBV7-3	TRBJ2-5	.	CASSSDRGHRETQYF	TGTGCCAGCAGCTCTGACCGGGGGCACCGAGAGACCCAGTACTTC
TRBD1	TRBV4-3	TRBJ1-4	.	CASSQGTILTGEPNEKLFF	TGCGCCAGCAGCCAAGGGACGATACTGACAGGGGAACCTAATGAAAAACTGTTTTTT
.	TRBV30	TRBJ1-5	.	CAWSVNRVSQPQHF	TGTGCCTGGAGTGTAAACAGGGTTAGCCAGCCCCAGCATTTT
TRBD2	TRBV11-2	TRBJ2-4	many	CASSISLRGGRSKNIQYF	TGTGCCAGCAGCATATCCCTGCGGGGCGGGAGATCCAAAAACATTCAGTACTTC
TRBD1	TRBV19	TRBJ2-6	few	CASSWTGESGANVLTF	TGTGCCAGTAGCTGGACAGGCGAGTCGGGGGCCAACGTCCTGACTTTC
.	TRBV21-1	TRBJ2-1	many	CASSNKPGLKGKNEQFF	TGTGCCAGCAGCAATAAACCGGGCCTCAAAGGCAAAAATGAGCAGTTCTTC
TRBD2	TRBV20-1	TRBJ2-1	many	CSARVTSGIGEQFF	TGCAGTGCTAGAGTAACTAGCGGGATCGGTGAGCAGTTCTTC
.	TRBV5-1	TRBJ2-2	many	CASSSSTANTGELFF	TGCGCCAGCAGCTCATCGACAGCGAACACCGGGGAGCTGTTTTTT
.	TRBV27	TRBJ2-5	many	CAGQETQYF	TGTGCCGGCCAAGAGACCCAGTACTTC
.	TRBV5-1	TRBJ2-1	.	CASSGRFYNEQFF	TGCGCCAGCAGCGGGAGGTTTTACAATGAGCAGTTCTTC
.	TRBV4-3	TRBJ2-4	many	CASSQDLPRDIQYF	TGCGCCAGCAGCCAAGATCTGCCTCGGGACATTCAGTACTTC
.	TRBV27	TRBJ2-1	few	CASSLSGVPHNEQFF	TGTGCCAGCAGCCTTTCGGGGGTTCCTCACAATGAGCAGTTCTTC
TRBD1	TRBV4-3	TRBJ1-6	many	CASSQDPTGENSPLHF	TGCGCCAGCAGCCAAGATCCGACAGGGGAAAACTCACCCCTCCACTTT
.	TRBV5-1	TRBJ2-4	.	CASSLDGAVRDIQYF	TGCGCCAGCAGCTTGGACGGCGCGGTGAGGGACATTCAGTACTTC
TRBD2	TRBV20-1	TRBJ2-7	many	CSASWKLSGSFYEQYF	TGCAGTGCTTCTTGGAAATTAAGCGGGAGCTTCTACGAGCAGTACTTC
.	TRBV5-6	TRBJ2-1	.	CASTPPGSPTAISYNEQFF	TGTGCCAGCACCCCGCCAGGGAGTCCCACCGCGATTTCCTACAATGAGCAGTTCTTC
.	TRBV14	TRBJ1-5	few	CASSLGGTQPQHF	TGTGCCAGCAGCTTAGGGGGGACTCAGCCCCAGCATTTT
.	TRBV20-1	TRBJ2-1	few	CSANRDRYNEQFF	TGCAGTGCTAACAGGGACCGTTACAATGAGCAGTTCTTC
.	TRBV14	TRBJ1-3	.	CASSQDWLNTIYF	TGTGCCAGCAGCCAAGATTGGCTAAACACCATATATTTT
.	TRBV29-1	TRBJ2-6	.	CSVEEGSGANVLTF	TGCAGCGTTGAGGAAGGATCTGGGGCCAACGTCCTGACTTTC
TRBD2	TRBV2	TRBJ2-1	.	CASIGLAGGSSYNEQFF	TGTGCCAGCATCGGTCTAGCGGGGGGGAGCTCCTACAATGAGCAGTTCTTC
.	TRBV20-1	TRBJ2-1	many	CSARRLIYNEQFF	TGCAGTGCTAGACGCCTAATCTACAATGAGCAGTTCTTC
TRBD1	TRBV20-1	TRBJ2-4	few	CSAIEGGQSNIQYF	TGCAGTGCTATCGAAGGGGGACAGTCAAACATTCAGTACTTC
TRBD2	TRBV13	TRBJ2-3	many	CASSSVDSGSHDTQYF	TGTGCCAGCAGCTCCGTGGATAGCGGGAGCCACGATACGCAGTATTTT
TRBD1	TRBV25-1	TRBJ2-3	.	CASGTGGSTDTQYF	TGTGCCAGCGGGACAGGGGGCAGTACAGATACGCAGTATTTT
.	TRBV7-2	TRBJ2-6	.	CASSLTLGTSGANVLTF	TGTGCCAGCAGCTTGACCCTTGGGACCTCTGGGGCCAACGTCCTGACTTTC
.	TRBV27	TRBJ2-4	few	CASRAGLNGKNIQYF	TGTGCCAGCAGGGCGGGGCTCAACGGGAAAAACATTCAGTACTTC
.	TRBV12-3/TRBV12-4	TRBJ1-2	many	CASSLTGINYGYTF	TGTGCCAGCAGTTTGACCGGGATAAACTATGGCTACACCTTC
.	TRBV12-3/TRBV12-4	TRBJ1-3	few	CASRMRARGWYGNTIYF	TGTGCCAGCAGGATGAGAGCCAGGGGTTGGTATGGAAACACCATATATTTT